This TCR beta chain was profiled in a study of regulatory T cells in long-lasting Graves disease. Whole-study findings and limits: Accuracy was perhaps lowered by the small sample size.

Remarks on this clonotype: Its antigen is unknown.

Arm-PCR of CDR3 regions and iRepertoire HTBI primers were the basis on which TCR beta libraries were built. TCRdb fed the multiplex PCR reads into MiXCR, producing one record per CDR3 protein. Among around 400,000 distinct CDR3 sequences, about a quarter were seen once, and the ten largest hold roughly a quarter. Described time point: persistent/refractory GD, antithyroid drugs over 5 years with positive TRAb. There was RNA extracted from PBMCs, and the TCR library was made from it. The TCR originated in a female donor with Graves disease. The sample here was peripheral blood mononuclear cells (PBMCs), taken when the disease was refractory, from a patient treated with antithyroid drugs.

CDR3 sequence: CASSTGTANNEQFF. The CDR3 nucleotides are TGTGCCAGTAGTACGGGGACAGCAAACAATGAGCAGTTCTTC. The V gene is TRBV19, the J gene TRBJ2-1; 7 bases align to TRBD1. The CDR3 length is 14 residues. Germline V gene data show CDR1 as LNHDA and CDR2 as SQIVND (reference sequence). V trimming: 4 bases; J trimming: 5 bases; junction bases outside the gene matches: 5. Complete variable domain (other parts from reference TRBV19 and TRBJ2-1): DGGITQSPKYLFRKEGQNVTLSCEQNLNHDAMYWYRQDPGQGLRLIYYSQIVNDFQKGDIAEGYSVSREKKESFPLTVTSAQKNPTAFYLCASSTGTANNEQFFGPGTRLTVL.